Sequencing of this TCR beta chain was carried out in a study of neoadjuvant anti-PD-1 for oral cavity cancer. CDR1 is MNHNY and CDR2 is SVGAGI in the germline V gene (reference sequence). The CDR3 has 13 amino acids. Deletions cut 0 bases from V and 7 bases from J, with 9 bases between. Sequencing used immunoSEQ multiplex PCR; TCRdb keeps in-frame clones, though not all of them. This sample has 72,000 or so clones, with around four fifths found just once. For this clone: No antigen is known for it.

Study conclusions and caveats: Only a few patients per response group were TCR-analyzed; validation needed.

This sample comprised PBMCs, obtained before nivolumab (anti-PD-1) treatment. The source of this sequence is a person between 35 and 79 years old with oral cavity squamous cell carcinoma. This chain connects TRBV6-6 to TRBJ1-2; maybe TRBD1 (5 bases). CDR3 coding DNA: TGTGCCAGCAGTTACTCGGCAGGGTTTGGCTACACCTTC. Translated, it gives CASSYSAGFGYTF.